This TCR beta chain was sequenced in a study of blood T cell repertoires in COVID-19. The germline gives CDR1 MNHEY, CDR2 SVGAGI. The CDR3 totals 15 residues. Deletions cut 5 bases from V and 2 bases from J, with 10 bases between. Original processing methods: Estimates of nucleated cell counts were drawn from the amplification of reference gene primers. Data came from immunoSEQ multiplex PCR; TCRdb stores just in-frame clones and leaves some out. The V and J calls and clone size were taken over from that table, and D and trimming were inferred from the DNA. The data show roughly 190,000 clones, approximately 81% seen once.

This clonotype originated in a woman aged 65 to 85 with COVID-19, enrolled during active disease. Material: peripheral blood. The chain links TRBV6-5 to TRBJ1-6; D unresolved. The CDR3 region has the DNA TGTGCCAGCAGTCTCCGGCAGGCCTATAATTCACCCCTCCACTTT. This gives the protein CASSLRQAYNSPLHF.